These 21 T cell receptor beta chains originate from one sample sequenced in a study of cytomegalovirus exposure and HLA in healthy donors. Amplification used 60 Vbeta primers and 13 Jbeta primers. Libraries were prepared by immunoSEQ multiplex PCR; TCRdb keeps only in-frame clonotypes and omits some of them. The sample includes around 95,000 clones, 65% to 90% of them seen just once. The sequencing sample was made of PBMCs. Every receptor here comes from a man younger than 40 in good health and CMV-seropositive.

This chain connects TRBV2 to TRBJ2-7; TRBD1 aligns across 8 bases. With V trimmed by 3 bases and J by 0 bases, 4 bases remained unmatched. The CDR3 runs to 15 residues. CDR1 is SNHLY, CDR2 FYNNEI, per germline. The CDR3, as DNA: TGTGCCAGCAGTGATCTAGGACAGGGCTCCTACGAGCAGTACTTC. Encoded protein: CASSDLGQGSYEQYF.

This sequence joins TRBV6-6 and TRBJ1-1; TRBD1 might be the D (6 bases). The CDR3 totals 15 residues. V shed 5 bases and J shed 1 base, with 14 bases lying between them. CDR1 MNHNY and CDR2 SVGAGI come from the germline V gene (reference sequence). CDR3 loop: CASSNTGQGNTEAFF. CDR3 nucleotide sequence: TGTGCCAGCAGTAATACAGGGCAGGGGAACACTGAAGCTTTCTTT.

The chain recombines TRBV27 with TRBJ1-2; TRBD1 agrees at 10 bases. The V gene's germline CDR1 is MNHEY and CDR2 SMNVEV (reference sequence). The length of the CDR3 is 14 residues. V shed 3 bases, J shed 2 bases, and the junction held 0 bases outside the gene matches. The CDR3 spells CASSLTGGNYGYTF. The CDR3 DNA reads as TGTGCCAGCAGTTTGACAGGGGGCAACTATGGCTACACCTTC.

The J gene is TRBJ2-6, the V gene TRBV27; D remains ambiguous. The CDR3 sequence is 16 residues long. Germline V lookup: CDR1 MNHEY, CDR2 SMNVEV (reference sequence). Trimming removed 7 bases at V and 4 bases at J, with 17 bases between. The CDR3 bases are TGTGCCAGCACCCCATTCTGGGCCGAAGGGGCCAACGTCCTGACTTTC. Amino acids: CASTPFWAEGANVLTF.

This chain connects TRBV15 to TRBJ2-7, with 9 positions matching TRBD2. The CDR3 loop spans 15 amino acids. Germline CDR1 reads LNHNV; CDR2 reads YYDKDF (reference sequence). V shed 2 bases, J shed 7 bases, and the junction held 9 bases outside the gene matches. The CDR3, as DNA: TGTGCCACCAGCAGAAATACTATAGCGGGAGAGGAGCAGTACTTC. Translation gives CATSRNTIAGEEQYF.

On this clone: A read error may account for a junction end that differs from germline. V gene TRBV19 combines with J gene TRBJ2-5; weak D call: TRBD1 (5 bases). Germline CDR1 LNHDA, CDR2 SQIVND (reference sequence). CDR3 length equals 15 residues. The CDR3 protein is CASSVDSAYQETQYF. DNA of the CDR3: TGTGCCAGTAGTGTAGACAGCGCTTACCAAGAGACCCAGTACTTC.

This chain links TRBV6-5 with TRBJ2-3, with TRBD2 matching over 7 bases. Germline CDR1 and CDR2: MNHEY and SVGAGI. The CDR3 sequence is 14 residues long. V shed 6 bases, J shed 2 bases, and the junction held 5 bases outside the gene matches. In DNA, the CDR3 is TGTGCCAGCAGCACGGGACTATCCACAGATACGCAGTATTTT. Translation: CASSTGLSTDTQYF.

CDR3 in amino acids: CASSVGTSLSETQYF. The CDR3 nucleotides read TGCGCCAGCAGCGTAGGGACTAGCCTGTCGGAGACCCAGTACTTC. The chain uses TRBV5-1 and TRBJ2-5, with 9 bases fitting TRBD2. CDR3 length: 15 amino acids. V was pared by 4 bases and J by 5 bases, with 9 bases of the junction left unmatched. Germline values: CDR1 SGHRS, CDR2 YFSETQ.

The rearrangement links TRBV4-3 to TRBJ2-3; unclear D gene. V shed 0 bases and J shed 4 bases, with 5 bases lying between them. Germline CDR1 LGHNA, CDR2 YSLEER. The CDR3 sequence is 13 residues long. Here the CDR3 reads CASSQEAADTQYF. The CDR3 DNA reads TGCGCCAGCAGCCAAGAGGCCGCAGATACGCAGTATTTT.

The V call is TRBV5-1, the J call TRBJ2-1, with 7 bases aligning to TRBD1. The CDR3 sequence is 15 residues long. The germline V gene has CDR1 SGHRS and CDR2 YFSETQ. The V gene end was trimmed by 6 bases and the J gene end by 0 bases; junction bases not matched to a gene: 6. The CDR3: CASKSGGSSYNEQFF. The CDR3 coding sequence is TGCGCCAGCAAATCAGGGGGTAGCTCCTACAATGAGCAGTTCTTC.

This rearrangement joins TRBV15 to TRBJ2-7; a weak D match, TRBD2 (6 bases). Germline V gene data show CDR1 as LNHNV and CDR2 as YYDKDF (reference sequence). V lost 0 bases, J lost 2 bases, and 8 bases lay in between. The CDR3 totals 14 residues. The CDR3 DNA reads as TGTGCCACCAGCAGAGAGGGACTTACCTACGAGCAGTACTTC. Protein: CATSREGLTYEQYF.

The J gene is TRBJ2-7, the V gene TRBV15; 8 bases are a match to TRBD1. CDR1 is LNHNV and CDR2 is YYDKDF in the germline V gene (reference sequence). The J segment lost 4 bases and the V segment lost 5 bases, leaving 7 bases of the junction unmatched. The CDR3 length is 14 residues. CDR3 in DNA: TGTGCCACCAGCCTCGACAGGGGCCCATACGAGCAGTACTTC. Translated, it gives CATSLDRGPYEQYF.

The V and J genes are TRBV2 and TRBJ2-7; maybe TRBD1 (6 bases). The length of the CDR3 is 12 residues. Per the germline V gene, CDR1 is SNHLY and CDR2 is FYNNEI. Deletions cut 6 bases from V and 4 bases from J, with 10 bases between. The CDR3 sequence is CASRGTPYEQYF. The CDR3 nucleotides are TGTGCCAGCAGGGGGACACCTTACGAGCAGTACTTC.

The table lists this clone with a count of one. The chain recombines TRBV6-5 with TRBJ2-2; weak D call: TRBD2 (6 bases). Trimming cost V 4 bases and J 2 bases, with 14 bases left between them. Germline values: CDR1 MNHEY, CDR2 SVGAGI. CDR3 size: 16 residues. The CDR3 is CASSFSPAGNTGELFF. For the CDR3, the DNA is TGTGCCAGCAGTTTTTCCCCTGCGGGAAACACCGGGGAGCTGTTTTTT.

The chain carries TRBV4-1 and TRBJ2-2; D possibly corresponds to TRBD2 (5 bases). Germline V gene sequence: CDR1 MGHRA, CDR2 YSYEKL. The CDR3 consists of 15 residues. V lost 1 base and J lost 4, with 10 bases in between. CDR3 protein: CASSQVTTTTGELFF. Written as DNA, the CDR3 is TGCGCCAGCAGCCAAGTGACTACAACCACCGGGGAGCTGTTTTTT.

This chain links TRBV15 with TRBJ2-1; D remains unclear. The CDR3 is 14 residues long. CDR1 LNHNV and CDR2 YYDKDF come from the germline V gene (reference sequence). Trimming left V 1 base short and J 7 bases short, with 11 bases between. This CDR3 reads CATSRGPDQNEQFF. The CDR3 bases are TGTGCCACCAGCAGAGGCCCAGATCAGAATGAGCAGTTCTTC. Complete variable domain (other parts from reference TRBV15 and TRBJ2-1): DAMVIQNPRYQVTQFGKPVTLSCSQTLNHNVMYWYQQKSSQAPKLLFHYYDKDFNNEADTPDNFQSRRPNTSFCFLDIRSPGLGDTAMYLCATSRGPDQNEQFFGPGTRLTVL.

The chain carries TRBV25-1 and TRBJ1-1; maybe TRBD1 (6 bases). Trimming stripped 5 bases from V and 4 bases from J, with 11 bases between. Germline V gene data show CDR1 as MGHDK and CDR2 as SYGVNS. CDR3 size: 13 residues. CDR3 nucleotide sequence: TGTGCCAGCAGTCCCCACAGGGCCACTGAAGCTTTCTTT. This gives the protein CASSPHRATEAFF. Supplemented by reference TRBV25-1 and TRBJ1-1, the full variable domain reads EADIYQTPRYLVIGTGKKITLECSQTMGHDKMYWYQQDPGMELHLIHYSYGVNSTEKGDLSSESTVSRIRTEHFPLTLESARPSHTSQYLCASSPHRATEAFFGQGTRLTVV.

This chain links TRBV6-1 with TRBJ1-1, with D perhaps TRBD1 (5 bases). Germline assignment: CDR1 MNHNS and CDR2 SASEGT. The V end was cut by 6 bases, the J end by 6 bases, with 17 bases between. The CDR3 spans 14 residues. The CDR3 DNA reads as TGTGCCAGCAGGGGGGACTCCTTCACGGCTGAAGCTTTCTTT. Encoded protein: CASRGDSFTAEAFF.

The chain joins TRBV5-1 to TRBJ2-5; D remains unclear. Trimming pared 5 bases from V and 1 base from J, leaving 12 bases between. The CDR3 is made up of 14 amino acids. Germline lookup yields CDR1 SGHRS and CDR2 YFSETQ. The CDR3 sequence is CASSPAAAQETQYF. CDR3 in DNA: TGCGCCAGCAGTCCCGCGGCGGCCCAAGAGACCCAGTACTTC.

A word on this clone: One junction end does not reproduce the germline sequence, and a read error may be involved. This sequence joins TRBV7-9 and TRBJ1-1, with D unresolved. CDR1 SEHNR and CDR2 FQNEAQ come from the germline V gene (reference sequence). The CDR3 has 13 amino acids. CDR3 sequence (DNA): TGTTCCAGCAGCTTAGACGTCGCGAATGAAGCTTTCTTT. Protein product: CSSSLDVANEAFF. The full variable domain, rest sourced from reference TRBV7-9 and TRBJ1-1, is DTGVSQNPRHKITKRGQNVTFRCDPISEHNRLYWYRQTLGQGPEFLTYFQNEAQLEKSRLLSDRFSAERPKGSFSTLEIQRTEQGDSAMYLCSSSLDVANEAFFGQGTRLTVV.

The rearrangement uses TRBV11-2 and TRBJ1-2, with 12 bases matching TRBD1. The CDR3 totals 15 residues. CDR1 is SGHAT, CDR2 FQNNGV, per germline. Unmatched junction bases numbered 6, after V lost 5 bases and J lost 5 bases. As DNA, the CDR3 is TGTGCCAGCAGCCCAGGGACAGGGGGCATTTATGGCTACACCTTC. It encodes CASSPGTGGIYGYTF.